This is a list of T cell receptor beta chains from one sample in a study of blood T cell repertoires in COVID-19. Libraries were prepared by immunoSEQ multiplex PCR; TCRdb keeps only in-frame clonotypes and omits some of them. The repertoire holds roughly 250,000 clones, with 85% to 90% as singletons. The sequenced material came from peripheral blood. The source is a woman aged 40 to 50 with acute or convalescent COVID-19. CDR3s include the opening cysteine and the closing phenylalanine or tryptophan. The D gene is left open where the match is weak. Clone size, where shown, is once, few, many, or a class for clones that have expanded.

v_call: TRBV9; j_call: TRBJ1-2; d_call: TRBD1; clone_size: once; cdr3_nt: TGTGCCAGCAGCGTTTCCCCCAGACAGGGGGTTAACTATGGCTACACCTTC; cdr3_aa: CASSVSPRQGVNYGYTF
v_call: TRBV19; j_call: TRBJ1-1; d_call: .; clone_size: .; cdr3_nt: TGTGCCAGTAGTATAGGGGCGGCAGGGCTCACTGAAGCTTTCTTT; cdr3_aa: CASSIGAAGLTEAFF
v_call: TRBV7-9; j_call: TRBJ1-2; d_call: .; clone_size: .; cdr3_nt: TGTGCCAGCAGCTTAGGGGTCAGCGCTTATGGCTACACCTTC; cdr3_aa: CASSLGVSAYGYTF
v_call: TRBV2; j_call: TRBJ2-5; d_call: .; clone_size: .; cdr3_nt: TGTGCCAGCAGTGAAAGCAGGGTCCAAGAGACCCAGTACTTC; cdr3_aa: CASSESRVQETQYF
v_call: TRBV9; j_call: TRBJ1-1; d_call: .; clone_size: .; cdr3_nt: TGTGCCAGCAGCGTAGTTGGGAGTACGGACACTGAAGCTTTCTTT; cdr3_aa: CASSVVGSTDTEAFF
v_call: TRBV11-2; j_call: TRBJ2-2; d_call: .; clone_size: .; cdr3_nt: TGTGCCAGCAGCTTAGACCCCAGACAGGGAGGTTTCACCGGGGAGCTGTTTTTT; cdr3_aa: CASSLDPRQGGFTGELFF
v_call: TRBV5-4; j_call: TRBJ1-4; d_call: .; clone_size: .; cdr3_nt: TGTGCCAGCAGCTTGGAACGGGGTCTAGGTGCTAATGAAAAACTGTTTTTT; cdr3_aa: CASSLERGLGANEKLFF
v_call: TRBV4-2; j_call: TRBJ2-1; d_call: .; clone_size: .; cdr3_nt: TGTGCCAGCAGCGCCGAATATAGCTCCTACAATGAGCAGTTCTTC; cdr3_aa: CASSAEYSSYNEQFF
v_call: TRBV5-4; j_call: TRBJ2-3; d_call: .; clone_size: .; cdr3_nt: TGTGCCAGCAGCGAAGGAACAGGCACAGATACGCAGTATTTT; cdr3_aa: CASSEGTGTDTQYF
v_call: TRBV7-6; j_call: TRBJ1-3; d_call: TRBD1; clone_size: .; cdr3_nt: TGTGCCAGCAGCCCCTTCCCGGGACAGGGTTCTGGAAACACCATATATTTT; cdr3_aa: CASSPFPGQGSGNTIYF
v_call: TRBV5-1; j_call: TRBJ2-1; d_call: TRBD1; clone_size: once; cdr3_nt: TGCGCCAGCAGCTTGGGGACAGGGGCCGCCTTCAATGAGCAGTTCTTC; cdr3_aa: CASSLGTGAAFNEQFF
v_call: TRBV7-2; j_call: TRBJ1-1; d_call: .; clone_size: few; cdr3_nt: TGTGCCAGCAGCCCCGGCGGAGTCGCTGAAGCTTTCTTT; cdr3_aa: CASSPGGVAEAFF